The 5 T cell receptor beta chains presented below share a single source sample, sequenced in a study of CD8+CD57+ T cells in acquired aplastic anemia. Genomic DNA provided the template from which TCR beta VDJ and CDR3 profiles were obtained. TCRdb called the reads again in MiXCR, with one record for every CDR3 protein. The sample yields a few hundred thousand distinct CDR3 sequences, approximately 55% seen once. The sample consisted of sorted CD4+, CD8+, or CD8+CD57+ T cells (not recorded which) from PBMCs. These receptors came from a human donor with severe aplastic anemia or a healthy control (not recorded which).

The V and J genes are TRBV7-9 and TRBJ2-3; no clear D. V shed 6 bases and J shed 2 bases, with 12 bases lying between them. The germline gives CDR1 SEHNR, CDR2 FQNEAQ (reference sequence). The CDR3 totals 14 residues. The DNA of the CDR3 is TGTGCCAGCAGTTATTCAAGGTCCACAGATACGCAGTATTTT. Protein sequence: CASSYSRSTDTQYF.

CDR3 region: CASSEGGYGNTEAFF. CDR3 in DNA: TGCGCCAGCAGTGAAGGGGGGTACGGGAACACTGAAGCTTTCTTT. This chain joins TRBV10-2 and TRBJ1-1; the D gene is possibly TRBD1 (6 bases). The CDR3 is 15 residues long. Germline V CDR1 and CDR2: WSHSY, SAAADI. V dropped 3 bases and J dropped 1 base, with 12 bases sitting between them.

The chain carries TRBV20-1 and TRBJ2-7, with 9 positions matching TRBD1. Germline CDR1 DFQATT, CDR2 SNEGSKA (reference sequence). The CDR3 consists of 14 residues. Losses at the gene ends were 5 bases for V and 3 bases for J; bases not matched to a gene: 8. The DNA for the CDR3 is TGCAGTGCTGGTACCGGGACAGGGCGCTACGAGCAGTACTTC. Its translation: CSAGTGTGRYEQYF.

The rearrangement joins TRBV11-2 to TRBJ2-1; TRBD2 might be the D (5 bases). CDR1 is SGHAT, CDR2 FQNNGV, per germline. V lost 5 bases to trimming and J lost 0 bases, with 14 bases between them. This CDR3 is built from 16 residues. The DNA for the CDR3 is TGTGCCAGCAGCGTCACTAGTCAGTGCTCCTACAATGAGCAGTTCTTC. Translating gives CASSVTSQCSYNEQFF.

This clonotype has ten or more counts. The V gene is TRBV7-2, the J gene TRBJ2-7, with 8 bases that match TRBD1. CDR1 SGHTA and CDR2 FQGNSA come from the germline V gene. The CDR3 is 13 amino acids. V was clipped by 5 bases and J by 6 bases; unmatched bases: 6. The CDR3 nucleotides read TGTGCCAGCAGCGGCAGGGGGCACGGCGAGCAGTACTTC. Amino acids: CASSGRGHGEQYF.